The rows below give T cell receptor beta chains drawn from one sample of a study of T-cell memory formation after mild COVID-19. TCRdb called the 5' RACE reads again in MiXCR, with one record for every CDR3 protein. The data show some 350,000 distinct CDR3 sequences, over 10% seen once. The sample consisted of PBMCs or a T cell subset sorted from them (not recorded which). These receptors all come from a man aged 18-30 years who had mild COVID-19 (a few samples of this study predate the infection). Cell type and time point are not known. Each CDR3 is given with its conserved first and last residue. A D gene is named only where the DNA matches it firmly. Clone size is shown for a subset of rows, as once, few, many or a class of expanded clone.

V,D,J,size,DNA,CDR3
TRBV10-3,TRBD2,TRBJ2-5,.,TGTGCCATCAGTGATCTAAGGGGGACTAGCGGGGCGTTCTGGGAGACCCAGTACTTC,CAISDLRGTSGAFWETQYF
TRBV20-1,TRBD1,TRBJ2-4,few,TGCAGTGCTAGGACAGGGGAAGCCAAAAACATTCAGTACTTC,CSARTGEAKNIQYF
TRBV6-5,.,TRBJ1-1,.,TGTGCCAGCAGTTACATGGGGTCAATGAACACTGAAGCTTTCTTT,CASSYMGSMNTEAFF
TRBV7-2,.,TRBJ1-5,few,TGTGCCAGCAGCCGAACCGGACAGAACGTCAATCAGCCCCAGCATTTT,CASSRTGQNVNQPQHF
TRBV5-1,.,TRBJ1-5,.,TGCGCCAGCAGTTTCTTCGGGACCGACGAGCCCCAGCATTTT,CASSFFGTDEPQHF
TRBV19,TRBD1,TRBJ2-1,few,TGTGCCAGTAGCCGTAGACAGGGGACGACCTACAATGAGCAGTTCTTC,CASSRRQGTTYNEQFF
TRBV7-6,TRBD1,TRBJ2-5,.,TGTGCCAGCACGGACAGGGGAAATCGGACCCAGTACTTC,CASTDRGNRTQYF
TRBV19,.,TRBJ1-3,few,TGTGCCAGTACCCCTGTCGGGCCGCGAAACACCATATATTTT,CASTPVGPRNTIYF
TRBV4-3,.,TRBJ1-2,few,TGCGCCAGCAGCCAAGATCTGGGAGGGCTCTATGGCTACACCTTC,CASSQDLGGLYGYTF
TRBV29-1,TRBD1,TRBJ2-6,.,TGCAGCGTTTCGGGACAGGGAGAGTCTGGGGCCAACGTCCTGACTTTC,CSVSGQGESGANVLTF
TRBV7-9,TRBD1,TRBJ2-3,.,TGTGCCAGCAGCACCGGGACAGATCTGAGCACAGATACGCAGTATTTT,CASSTGTDLSTDTQYF
TRBV4-1,TRBD2,TRBJ2-7,.,TGCGCCAGCAGCCAAGTTACCGGGGGGGCTCGGGAGCAGTACTTC,CASSQVTGGAREQYF
TRBV2,TRBD2,TRBJ2-2,few,TGTGCCAGCAGTGACCTTAGCGGGGGGCCGAACACCGGGGAGCTGTTTTTT,CASSDLSGGPNTGELFF
TRBV7-9,TRBD2,TRBJ2-1,many,TGTGCCAGCAGCCCAGTTGATAGCGGGGGGGCCCCCTACAATGAGCAGTTCTTC,CASSPVDSGGAPYNEQFF
TRBV5-6,.,TRBJ2-5,few,TGTGCCAGCAGCTTGAGGAAGGAGACCCAGTACTTC,CASSLRKETQYF
TRBV3-1,TRBD2,TRBJ2-5,few,TGTGCCAGCAGCCGTAGCGGGGCGATCCAAGAGACCCAGTACTTC,CASSRSGAIQETQYF
TRBV20-1,.,TRBJ2-2,.,TGCAGTGTTTCGGGCCATTTAACCCTCGGGAACACCGGGGAGCTGTTTTTT,CSVSGHLTLGNTGELFF
TRBV4-3,.,TRBJ1-2,few,TGCGCCAGCAGCCCGCAAACAGGGATGGGCTATGGCTACACCTTC,CASSPQTGMGYGYTF
TRBV6-2/TRBV6-3,TRBD1,TRBJ1-5,.,TGTGCCAGCAGCCTCTACAGGGGAACTCAGCCCCAGCATTTT,CASSLYRGTQPQHF
TRBV11-2,.,TRBJ2-5,few,TGTGCCAGCAGCTTAGAGACGGCGAGAGAGACCCAGTACTTC,CASSLETARETQYF
TRBV12-3/TRBV12-4,.,TRBJ2-3,.,TGTGCCAGCAGTCGCGGGGGCGGGAGACCAGATACGCAGTATTTT,CASSRGGGRPDTQYF
TRBV4-2,.,TRBJ2-6,few,TGTGCCAGCAGCCAAAGCTTGTCTGGGGCCAACGTCCTGACTTTC,CASSQSLSGANVLTF
TRBV20-1,.,TRBJ1-5,few,TGCAGTGCAGCACAGGGCTATAGCAATCAGCCCCAGCATTTT,CSAAQGYSNQPQHF
TRBV7-9,TRBD1,TRBJ2-7,.,TGTGCCAGCAGCTTAGGACAGGGGGCCTTGGAGTCCGAGCAGTACTTC,CASSLGQGALESEQYF
TRBV4-2,TRBD2,TRBJ2-7,few,TGTGCCAGCAGCCAAGCGGGGACTAGGTCCCACGAGCAGTACTTC,CASSQAGTRSHEQYF
TRBV6-6,.,TRBJ1-1,.,TGTGCCAGCACCGCCGGGACCTGGGAGGCTTTCTTT,CASTAGTWEAFF
TRBV6-2/TRBV6-3,TRBD1,TRBJ1-5,.,TGTGCCAGCAGTTTCGTGACAGGGCCAACGAGAACCCAGCATTTT,CASSFVTGPTRTQHF
TRBV5-5,.,TRBJ1-1,many,TGTGCCAGCAGCTTGGTATCGAACACTGAAGCTTTCTTT,CASSLVSNTEAFF
TRBV7-9,TRBD1,TRBJ2-1,.,TGTGCCAGCAGCGAATGGACAGGGTCCAGCGGTGAGCAGTTCTTC,CASSEWTGSSGEQFF
TRBV6-5,TRBD1,TRBJ2-1,many,TGTGCCAGCAGCTCCCAGGGGGCGCTTGGCAATGAGCAGTTCTTC,CASSSQGALGNEQFF
TRBV6-2/TRBV6-3,TRBD2,TRBJ2-1,many,TGTGCCAGCAGTGAGGCGGGGGGAGATTACAATGAGCAGTTCTTC,CASSEAGGDYNEQFF
TRBV7-6,.,TRBJ2-1,many,TGTGCCAGCAGCTTAGCGTCCCGGTATGATGAGCAGTTCTTC,CASSLASRYDEQFF
TRBV6-5,.,TRBJ2-7,.,TGTGCCAGCAGTTACTCGCGGGGACACTCGGAGCAGTACTTC,CASSYSRGHSEQYF
TRBV20-1,TRBD1,TRBJ2-3,.,TGCAGTGCTACCGGGACAGGGGCCAAAGATACGCAGTATTTT,CSATGTGAKDTQYF
TRBV5-1,TRBD1,TRBJ2-1,.,TGCGCCAGCAGCCTAGAGGGGGCGATTGAGCAGTTCTTC,CASSLEGAIEQFF
TRBV10-3,.,TRBJ1-6,.,TGTGCCATCAGTGATACGAGGTCTTCACCCCTCCACTTT,CAISDTRSSPLHF
TRBV9,TRBD1,TRBJ2-7,few,TGTGCCAGCAGCCAAACAGGGGGCAATGGCTACGAGCAGTACTTC,CASSQTGGNGYEQYF
TRBV12-3/TRBV12-4,.,TRBJ1-2,.,TGTGCCAGCAGTTTATCGGTCGGCTACACCTTC,CASSLSVGYTF
TRBV7-2,TRBD2,TRBJ2-5,.,TGTGCCAGCAGCTTGCTCAGCGGGGGGCATGTGATACAAGAGACCCAGTACTTC,CASSLLSGGHVIQETQYF
TRBV7-2,.,TRBJ2-5,few,TGTGCCAGCAGCCCCAACCGGGGCGAGACCCAGTACTTC,CASSPNRGETQYF
TRBV5-1,.,TRBJ1-1,few,TGCGCCAGCAGCGGGGGGTCGTTCGCTTTCTTT,CASSGGSFAFF
TRBV2,TRBD1,TRBJ2-1,.,TGTGCCAGCAGTGGACAGGGAGATGAGCAGTTCTTC,CASSGQGDEQFF
TRBV19,.,TRBJ1-1,.,TGTGCCAGTAGTCAGGGGCGCAAAGCTTTCTTT,CASSQGRKAFF
TRBV4-1,.,TRBJ1-2,many,TGCGCCAGCAGCCCCGCAGCCCTGGACTATGGCTACACCTTC,CASSPAALDYGYTF
TRBV6-5,.,TRBJ1-3,.,TGTGCCAGCAGTTACGGGGCGTTCCCTGGAAACACCATATATTTT,CASSYGAFPGNTIYF
TRBV20-1,.,TRBJ1-2,.,TGCAGTGCCGCCGGGCAGTATGGCTACACCTTC,CSAAGQYGYTF
TRBV28,.,TRBJ1-3,few,TGTGCCAGCAGTCCTCTCCCTGGAAACACCATATATTTT,CASSPLPGNTIYF
TRBV12-3/TRBV12-4,.,TRBJ2-1,.,TGTGCCAGCAGTTTTGTGGGGGATACGCGGGATGAGCAGTTCTTC,CASSFVGDTRDEQFF
TRBV7-6,.,TRBJ1-1,many,TGTGCCAGCAGCGCGCACGGACCCTCAGAGGCTGGTATGACCGCTGAAGCTTTCTTT,CASSAHGPSEAGMTAEAFF
TRBV7-2,.,TRBJ2-5,many,TGTGCCAGCAGGCCCTCCCTAACGTACCAAGAGACCCAGTACTTC,CASRPSLTYQETQYF
TRBV18,TRBD1,TRBJ2-7,.,TGTGCCAGCTCACCACCTCGGACAGGGTCGGCCTACGAGCAGTACTTC,CASSPPRTGSAYEQYF